This record looks at one TCR beta chain sequence and its context. Its antigen is still unknown. The PCR contained 60 Vbeta and 13 Jbeta primers. Generated by immunoSEQ multiplex PCR, the TCRdb table keeps only in-frame clones and is missing some. The sample carries some 150,000 clones, approximately 80% recorded once. The data were taken from a study of cytomegalovirus exposure and HLA in healthy donors. Study results and limitations: TCR beta V segments were, for the most part, productive about 87% or about 30% of the time in an earlier analysis. Across donors, sequencing depth was assumed by presence/absence analyses to be roughly uniform. TCR beta chain V- and J-gene trimming was linked, in a later analysis, to a missense variant in DCLRE1C. The investigators catalogued about 170 TCR beta chains as cytomegalovirus-associated.

The germline V gene encodes CDR1 MNHEY and CDR2 SVGAGI. The junction had 0 bases not matched to a gene; V was cut back by 2 bases and J by 1 base. This CDR3 contains 15 residues. The TCR comes from a woman in her 50s in good health and CMV-seronegative. The chain employs TRBV6-5 and TRBJ2-3; TRBD1 matches 10 bases. Sequenced input: PBMCs. CDR3 residues: CASSYGQGGTDTQYF. The DNA of the CDR3 is TGTGCCAGCAGTTACGGACAGGGGGGCACAGATACGCAGTATTTT.